These 17 T cell receptor beta chains were all obtained from the same sample, sequenced in a study of CD8+CD57+ T cells in acquired aplastic anemia. Whoever was chosen for sequencing had shown CD8+CD57+ cell expansion by flow cytometry. The study profiled TCR beta VDJ and CDR3 using genomic DNA as template. Via MiXCR, TCRdb re-called the reads, giving one row per CDR3 protein. The sample contains hundreds of thousands of distinct CDR3 sequences, 45% to 65% of which appear only once. The sequencing input was sorted CD4+, CD8+, or CD8+CD57+ T cells (not recorded which) from PBMCs. These receptors originate from a human donor with aplastic anemia.

This clonotype was seen more than once but under ten times. Mismatch with germline at one junction end may stem from a read error. The chain recombines TRBV7-9 with TRBJ2-3; 12 positions match TRBD2. CDR1 and CDR2 (germline): SEHNR, FQNEAQ (reference sequence). The CDR3 loop spans 17 amino acids. CDR3 amino acids: CASSLGPGLAGTDTQYF. For the CDR3, the DNA is TGTGCCAGCAGTTTAGGTCCCGGACTAGCGGGGACAGATACGCAGTATTTT.

V is TRBV20-1 and J is TRBJ2-3; 7 positions agree with TRBD1. The CDR3 is 13 residues long. Germline V gives CDR1 DFQATT, CDR2 SNEGSKA (reference sequence). V shed 5 bases and J 7 bases; nucleotides not matched to a gene: 9. The CDR3: CSALGQVRYTQYF. CDR3 DNA sequence: TGCAGTGCTCTAGGACAGGTGCGATATACGCAGTATTTT.

This clonotype was observed a handful of times. This rearrangement joins TRBV18 to TRBJ2-3, with TRBD2 identical over 12 bases. The CDR3 length is 15 residues. Trimming removed 2 bases from V and 5 bases from J; junction bases left unmatched: 2. Germline V gives CDR1 KGHSH, CDR2 LQKENI. The CDR3 is CASSPALAGGDTQYF. CDR3 in DNA: TGTGCCAGCTCACCAGCACTAGCGGGGGGAGATACGCAGTATTTT. The entire variable domain, with the rest obtained from reference TRBV18 and TRBJ2-3, is as follows: NAGVMQNPRHLVRRRGQEARLRCSPMKGHSHVYWYRQLPEEGLKFMVYLQKENIIDESGMPKERFSAEFPKEGPSILRIQQVVRGDSAAYFCASSPALAGGDTQYFGPGTRLTVL.

The chain employs TRBV20-1 and TRBJ1-2, with 9 bases matching TRBD1. V trimming: 1 base; J trimming: 8 bases; junction bases outside the gene matches: 8. The CDR3 extends over 14 amino acids. The germline CDR1 and CDR2 sequences are DFQATT and SNEGSKA (reference sequence). The CDR3 coding sequence is TGCAGTGCTAGAGGGGACAGGGCTGGGGGGGGCTACACCTTC. This encodes CSARGDRAGGGYTF.

The chain has TRBV12-3 or TRBV12-4 and TRBJ2-7, with 10 bases identical to TRBD2. The CDR3 has 14 amino acids. V lost 7 bases and J lost 2; bases outside the gene matches: 5. The CDR3 spells CASTKAGGPYEQYF. Here the CDR3 DNA reads TGTGCCAGCACCAAAGCGGGAGGGCCCTACGAGCAGTACTTC.

This clonotype occurred a few times. This chain uses TRBV19 with TRBJ1-1, with no clear D. Germline lookup yields CDR1 LNHDA and CDR2 SQIVND (reference sequence). The CDR3 sequence is 13 residues long. V lost 3 bases and J lost 1, with 6 bases in between. CDR3 sequence: CASSMSSNTEAFF. In DNA, the CDR3 is TGTGCCAGTAGTATGAGTTCGAACACTGAAGCTTTCTTT.

This clonotype was picked up many times. The chain uses TRBV7-2 and TRBJ2-3; D not resolved. The CDR3 runs 13 residues. Germline loops: CDR1 SGHTA, CDR2 FQGNSA. V lost 5 bases to trimming and J lost 6 bases, with 12 bases between them. CDR3 amino acids: CASSPSYADTQYF. The CDR3 nucleotides read TGTGCCAGCAGCCCGAGTTACGCGGATACGCAGTATTTT. Full variable domain (rest looked up from reference TRBV7-2 and TRBJ2-3): GAGVSQSPSNKVTEKGKDVELRCDPISGHTALYWYRQSLGQGLEFLIYFQGNSAPDKSGLPSDRFSAERTGGSVSTLTIQRTQQEDSAVYLCASSPSYADTQYFGPGTRLTVL.

The chain is built from TRBV7-2 and TRBJ1-5; no clear D. Germline CDR1 SGHTA, CDR2 FQGNSA. The V and J ends lost 1 base and 2 bases respectively, with 9 bases between them. CDR3 size: 15 residues. The CDR3 DNA reads as TGTGCCAGCAGCTTAGGGTGGATCGGCAATCAGCCCCAGCATTTT. Translated: CASSLGWIGNQPQHF. Supplemented by reference TRBV7-2 and TRBJ1-5, the full variable domain reads GAGVSQSPSNKVTEKGKDVELRCDPISGHTALYWYRQSLGQGLEFLIYFQGNSAPDKSGLPSDRFSAERTGGSVSTLTIQRTQQEDSAVYLCASSLGWIGNQPQHFGDGTRLSIL.

This clonotype was seen a handful of times. The J gene is TRBJ2-5, the V gene TRBV29-1; 7 bases are shared with TRBD2. The CDR3 runs to 13 residues. CDR1 is SQVTM and CDR2 is ANQGSEA in the germline V gene. Trimming at V came to 4 bases and at J to 5 bases, leaving 7 bases not matched to a gene. CDR3 nucleotides: TGCAGCGTTGTAGGTGCGGGAGACGAGACCCAGTACTTC. This sequence encodes CSVVGAGDETQYF.

This chain joins TRBV7-2 and TRBJ2-7; TRBD1 agrees at 11 bases. Germline loops: CDR1 SGHTA, CDR2 FQGNSA. The J segment lost 5 bases and the V segment lost 5 bases, leaving 8 bases of the junction unmatched. The CDR3 length is 15 residues. The CDR3 spells CASSIPGQGGHEQYF. In nucleotides, the CDR3 is TGTGCCAGCAGCATACCGGGACAGGGGGGCCACGAGCAGTACTTC. Drawing the rest from reference TRBV7-2 and TRBJ2-7, the complete variable domain is GAGVSQSPSNKVTEKGKDVELRCDPISGHTALYWYRQSLGQGLEFLIYFQGNSAPDKSGLPSDRFSAERTGGSVSTLTIQRTQQEDSAVYLCASSIPGQGGHEQYFGPGTRLTVT.

The chain has TRBV5-1 and TRBJ1-1; D gene unclear. Deletions cut 0 bases from V and 5 bases from J, with 5 bases between. CDR3 length: 12 residues. From germline, CDR1 is SGHRS and CDR2 YFSETQ. CDR3 sequence (DNA): TGCGCCAGCAGCTTGGTGGAAACTGAAGCTTTCTTT. It translates to CASSLVETEAFF.

This clonotype was observed at least ten times. The V gene is TRBV7-6, the J gene TRBJ1-6; 10 bases are a match to TRBD1. The germline V gene encodes CDR1 SGHVS and CDR2 FNYEAQ. This CDR3 contains 16 residues. After removal of 2 bases from V and 10 bases from J, the junction contained 8 bases not matched to a gene. In nucleotides, the CDR3 is TGTGCCAGCAGCTTAAGGGACAGGGGCTCGGGATCACCCCTCCACTTT. This codes for CASSLRDRGSGSPLHF.

This clonotype was recorded at least ten times. V and J are TRBV3-1 and TRBJ2-3; TRBD2 aligns across 11 bases. The CDR3 has 16 amino acids. The V gene's germline CDR1 is LGHDT and CDR2 YNNKEL (reference sequence). V gave up 1 base and J gave up 6 bases; unmatched junction bases: 6. CDR3 protein: CASSQGLAGFVDTQYF. DNA of the CDR3: TGTGCCAGCAGCCAAGGACTAGCGGGGTTCGTGGATACGCAGTATTTT.

This clonotype was seen at least ten times. This chain joins TRBV5-1 and TRBJ1-4; D possibly corresponds to TRBD1 (5 bases). In germline, CDR1 is SGHRS, CDR2 YFSETQ. V was trimmed by 0 bases and J by 5 bases, leaving 11 bases between them. The CDR3 runs to 15 residues. The CDR3 protein is CASSLEGTVNEKLFF. In DNA form, the CDR3 reads TGCGCCAGCAGCTTGGAAGGGACTGTAAATGAAAAACTGTTTTTT.

Of note for this clonotype: A read error may account for a junction end that differs from germline. The chain joins TRBV2 to TRBJ1-4; maybe TRBD1 (6 bases). Germline loops: CDR1 SNHLY, CDR2 FYNNEI. The CDR3 is made up of 14 amino acids. Here the CDR3 reads CTSRLQGANEKRFF. CDR3 bases: TGTACCAGCAGATTACAGGGAGCAAATGAAAAACGGTTTTTT. The variable domain in full, completed from reference TRBV2 and TRBJ1-4, reads EPEVTQTPSHQVTQMGQEVILRCVPISNHLYFYWYRQILGQKVEFLVSFYNNEISEKSEIFDDQFSVERPDGSNFTLKIRSTKLEDSAMYFCTSRLQGANEKRFFGSGTQLSVL.

The rearrangement uses TRBV15 and TRBJ2-1, with D tentatively TRBD1 or TRBD2 (6 bases each). V dropped 1 base and J dropped 0 bases, with 10 bases sitting between them. The length of the CDR3 is 16 residues. The germline CDR1 and CDR2 sequences are LNHNV and YYDKDF (reference sequence). CDR3 sequence (DNA): TGTGCCACCAGCAGAGGGAGGGGGGCCTCCTACAATGAGCAGTTCTTC. It encodes CATSRGRGASYNEQFF.

The chain couples TRBV7-8 to TRBJ2-1; TRBD2 matches at 9 bases. The V segment lost 1 base and the J segment 10 bases; nucleotides outside the gene matches: 11. Germline CDR1 SGHVS, CDR2 FQNEAQ. The length of the CDR3 is 16 residues. CDR3 sequence (DNA): TGTGCCAGCAGCTTAGTAAGATCTAGCGGGATAAAGGAGCAGTTCTTC. Amino acid sequence: CASSLVRSSGIKEQFF. Complete variable domain (other parts from reference TRBV7-8 and TRBJ2-1): GAGVSQSPRYKVAKRGQDVALRCDPISGHVSLFWYQQALGQGPEFLTYFQNEAQLDKSGLPSDRFFAERPEGSVSTLKIQRTQQEDSAVYLCASSLVRSSGIKEQFFGPGTRLTVL.